The rows below give T cell receptor beta chains drawn from one sample of a study of cytomegalovirus exposure and HLA in healthy donors. Data came from immunoSEQ multiplex PCR; TCRdb stores just in-frame clones and leaves some out. The listing contains about 110,000 clones. Sequenced input: PBMCs. These receptors were obtained from a middle-aged man in good health and CMV-seropositive. Each CDR3 is given with its conserved first and last residue. D genes are given only for firm matches.

v_call	j_call	d_call	cdr3_nt	cdr3_aa
TRBV10-3	TRBJ1-2	.	TGTGCCATCAGTGAGTCGCAAGCAAACTATGGCTACACCTTC	CAISESQANYGYTF
TRBV5-1	TRBJ2-7	TRBD2	TGCGCCAGCAGCTTACCGGGACTAGCGGGAGTAGGGCAGTACTTC	CASSLPGLAGVGQYF
TRBV27	TRBJ2-6	TRBD2	TGTGCCAGCAGTTTATACCCCTCGGGACTAGCGGGAATAGGCTCTGGGGCCAACGTCCTGACTTTC	CASSLYPSGLAGIGSGANVLTF
TRBV28	TRBJ1-2	.	TGTGCCAGCAGTGGGCAGGGCGGAGATGGCTACACCTTC	CASSGQGGDGYTF
TRBV2	TRBJ2-7	.	TGTGCCAGCATTTCCCACCCGCAAGAGGCCTACGAGCAGTACTTC	CASISHPQEAYEQYF
TRBV11-2	TRBJ1-5	.	TGTGCCAGCAGCAACCACGACAGTGTAAGCAATCAGCCCCAGCATTTT	CASSNHDSVSNQPQHF
TRBV2	TRBJ2-3	.	TGTGCCAGCTCCCCCTCTAGAGGAGCCCGCACAGATACGCAGTATTTT	CASSPSRGARTDTQYF
TRBV28	TRBJ1-2	.	TGTGCCAGCAGTGGGGGGGGCGGTTTCGGGTTTTCGGGCTACACCTTC	CASSGGGGFGFSGYTF
TRBV29-1	TRBJ2-7	TRBD1	TGCAGCGTCGAAGGGATAACTCGGGGACAGGGGTCCTACGAGCAGTACTTC	CSVEGITRGQGSYEQYF
TRBV18	TRBJ1-1	TRBD1	TGTGCCAGCTCAGGGACAGGGGGCGAGGCTTTCTTT	CASSGTGGEAFF
TRBV5-6	TRBJ1-5	.	TGTGCCAGCAGCGCCTCAGGTTACCAGCCCCAGCATTTT	CASSASGYQPQHF
TRBV6-5	TRBJ2-7	TRBD2	TGTGCCAGCACCTATGACCCGCGGGGGTCCTACGAGCAGTACTTC	CASTYDPRGSYEQYF
TRBV7-8	TRBJ1-3	.	TGTGCCAGCAGCTTAGGGACAGCTGGAAACACCATATATTTT	CASSLGTAGNTIYF
TRBV9	TRBJ2-2	.	TGTGCCAGCAGCCCCCTCGGACAGCCCACCGGGGAGCTGTTTTTT	CASSPLGQPTGELFF
TRBV6-1	TRBJ1-1	.	TGTGCCAGCAGTGAACGGCGGCAGAACACTGAAGCTTTCTTT	CASSERRQNTEAFF
TRBV5-4	TRBJ1-2	.	TGTGCCAGCAGCTTGGATGGCCCTAACTATGGCTACACCTTC	CASSLDGPNYGYTF
TRBV18	TRBJ2-7	.	TGTGCCAGCTCACCTGGACCTGGGGGGGAGCAGTACTTC	CASSPGPGGEQYF
TRBV11-2	TRBJ2-7	TRBD2	TGTGCCAGCAGTTGGAGCGGGAGGACCTCTTACTACGAGCAGTACTTC	CASSWSGRTSYYEQYF